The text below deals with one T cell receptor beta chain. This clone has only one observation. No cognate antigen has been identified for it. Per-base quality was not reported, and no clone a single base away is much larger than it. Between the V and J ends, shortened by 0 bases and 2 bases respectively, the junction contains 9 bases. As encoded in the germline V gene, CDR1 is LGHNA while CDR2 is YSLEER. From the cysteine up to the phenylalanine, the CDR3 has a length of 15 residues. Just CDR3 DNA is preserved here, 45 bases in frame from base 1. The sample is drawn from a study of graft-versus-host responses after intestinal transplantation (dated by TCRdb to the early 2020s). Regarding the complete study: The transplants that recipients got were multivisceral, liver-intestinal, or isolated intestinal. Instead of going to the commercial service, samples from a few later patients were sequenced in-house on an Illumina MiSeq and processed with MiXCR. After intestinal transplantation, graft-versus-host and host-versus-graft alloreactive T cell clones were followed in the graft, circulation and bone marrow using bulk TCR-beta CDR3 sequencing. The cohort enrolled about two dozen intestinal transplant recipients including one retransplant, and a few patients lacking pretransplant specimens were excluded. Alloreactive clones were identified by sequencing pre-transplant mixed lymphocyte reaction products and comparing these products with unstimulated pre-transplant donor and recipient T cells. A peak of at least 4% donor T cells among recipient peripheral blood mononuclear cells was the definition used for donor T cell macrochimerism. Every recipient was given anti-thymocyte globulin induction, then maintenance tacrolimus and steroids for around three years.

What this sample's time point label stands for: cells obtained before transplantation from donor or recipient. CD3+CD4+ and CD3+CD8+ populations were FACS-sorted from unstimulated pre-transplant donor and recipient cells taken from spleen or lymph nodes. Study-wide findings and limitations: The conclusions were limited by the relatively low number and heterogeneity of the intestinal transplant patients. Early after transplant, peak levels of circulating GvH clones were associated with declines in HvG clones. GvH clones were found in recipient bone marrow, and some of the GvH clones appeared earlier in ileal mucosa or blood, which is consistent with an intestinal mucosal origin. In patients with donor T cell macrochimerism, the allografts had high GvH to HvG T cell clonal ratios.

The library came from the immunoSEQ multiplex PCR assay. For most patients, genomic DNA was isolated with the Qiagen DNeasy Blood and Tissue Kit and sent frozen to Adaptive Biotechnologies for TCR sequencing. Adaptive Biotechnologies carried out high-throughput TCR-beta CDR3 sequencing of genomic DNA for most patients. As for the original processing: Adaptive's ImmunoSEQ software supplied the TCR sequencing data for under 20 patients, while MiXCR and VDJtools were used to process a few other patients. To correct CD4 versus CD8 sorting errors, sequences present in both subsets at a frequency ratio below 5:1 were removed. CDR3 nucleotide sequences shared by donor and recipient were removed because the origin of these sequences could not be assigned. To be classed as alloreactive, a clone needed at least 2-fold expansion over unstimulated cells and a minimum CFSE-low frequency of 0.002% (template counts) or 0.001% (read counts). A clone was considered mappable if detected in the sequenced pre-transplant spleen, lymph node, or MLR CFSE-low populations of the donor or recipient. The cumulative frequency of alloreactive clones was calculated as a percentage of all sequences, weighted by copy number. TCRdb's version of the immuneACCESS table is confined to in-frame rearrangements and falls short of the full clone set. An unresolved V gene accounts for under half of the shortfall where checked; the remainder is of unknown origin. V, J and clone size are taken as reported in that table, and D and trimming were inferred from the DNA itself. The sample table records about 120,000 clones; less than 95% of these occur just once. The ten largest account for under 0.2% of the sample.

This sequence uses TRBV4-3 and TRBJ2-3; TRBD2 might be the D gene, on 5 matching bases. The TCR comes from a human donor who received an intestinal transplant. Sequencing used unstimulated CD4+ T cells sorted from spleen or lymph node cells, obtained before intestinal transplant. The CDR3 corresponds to CASSQDRGFTDTQYF. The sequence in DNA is TGCGCCAGCAGCCAAGATCGGGGTTTCACAGATACGCAGTATTTT.